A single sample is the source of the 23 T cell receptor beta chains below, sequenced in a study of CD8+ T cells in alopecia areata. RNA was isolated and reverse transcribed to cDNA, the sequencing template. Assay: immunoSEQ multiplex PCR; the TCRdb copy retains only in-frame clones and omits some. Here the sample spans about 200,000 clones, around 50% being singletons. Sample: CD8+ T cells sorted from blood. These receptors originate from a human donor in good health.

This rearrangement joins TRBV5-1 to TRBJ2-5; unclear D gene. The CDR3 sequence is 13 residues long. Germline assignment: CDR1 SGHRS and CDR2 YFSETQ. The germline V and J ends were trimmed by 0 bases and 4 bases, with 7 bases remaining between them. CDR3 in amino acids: CASSLDIRETQYF. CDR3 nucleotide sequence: TGCGCCAGCAGCTTGGACATCCGAGAGACCCAGTACTTC.

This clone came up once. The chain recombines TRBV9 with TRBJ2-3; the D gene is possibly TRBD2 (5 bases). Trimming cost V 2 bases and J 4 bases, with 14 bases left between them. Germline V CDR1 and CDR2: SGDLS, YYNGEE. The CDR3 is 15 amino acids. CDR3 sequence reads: CASSVQPGWSDTQYF. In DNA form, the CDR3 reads TGTGCCAGCAGCGTCCAACCGGGGTGGTCAGATACGCAGTATTTT.

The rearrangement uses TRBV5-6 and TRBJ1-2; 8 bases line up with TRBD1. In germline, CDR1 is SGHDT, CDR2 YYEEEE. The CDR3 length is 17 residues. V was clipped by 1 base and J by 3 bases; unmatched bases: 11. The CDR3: CASSLKIMDRVDYGYTF. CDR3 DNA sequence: TGTGCCAGCAGCTTGAAGATAATGGACAGGGTCGACTATGGCTACACCTTC.

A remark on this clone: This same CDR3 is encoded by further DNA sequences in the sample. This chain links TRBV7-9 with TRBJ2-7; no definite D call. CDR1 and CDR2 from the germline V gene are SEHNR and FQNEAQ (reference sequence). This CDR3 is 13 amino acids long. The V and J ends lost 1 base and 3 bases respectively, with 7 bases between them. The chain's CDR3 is CASSLGGNYEQYF. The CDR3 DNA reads TGTGCCAGCAGCTTAGGAGGCAACTACGAGCAGTACTTC.

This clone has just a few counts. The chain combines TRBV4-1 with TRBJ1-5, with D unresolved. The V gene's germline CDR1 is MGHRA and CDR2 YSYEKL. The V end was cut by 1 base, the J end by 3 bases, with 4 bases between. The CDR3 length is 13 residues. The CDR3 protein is CASSQVTNQPQHF. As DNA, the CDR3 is TGCGCCAGCAGCCAAGTGACCAATCAGCCCCAGCATTTT.

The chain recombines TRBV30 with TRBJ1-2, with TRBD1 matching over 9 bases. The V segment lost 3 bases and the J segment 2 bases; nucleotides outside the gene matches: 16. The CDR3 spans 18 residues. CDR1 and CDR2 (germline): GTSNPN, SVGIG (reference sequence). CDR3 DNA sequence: TGTGCCTGGAGGAGGGTGTTACAGGGGGCCAAAGGGAACTATGGCTACACCTTC. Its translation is CAWRRVLQGAKGNYGYTF.

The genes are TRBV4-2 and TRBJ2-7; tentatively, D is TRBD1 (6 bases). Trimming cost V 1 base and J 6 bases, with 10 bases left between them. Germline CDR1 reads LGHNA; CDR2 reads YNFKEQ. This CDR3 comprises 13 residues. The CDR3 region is CASSQGDRSEQYF. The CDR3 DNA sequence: TGTGCCAGCAGCCAAGGTGACAGGTCCGAGCAGTACTTC.

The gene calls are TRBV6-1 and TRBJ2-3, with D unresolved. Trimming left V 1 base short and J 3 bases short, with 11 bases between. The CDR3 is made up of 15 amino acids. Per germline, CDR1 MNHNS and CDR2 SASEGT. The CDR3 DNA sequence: TGTGCCAGCAGTGAAGGGGTAGTAGAAACAGATACGCAGTATTTT. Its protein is CASSEGVVETDTQYF.

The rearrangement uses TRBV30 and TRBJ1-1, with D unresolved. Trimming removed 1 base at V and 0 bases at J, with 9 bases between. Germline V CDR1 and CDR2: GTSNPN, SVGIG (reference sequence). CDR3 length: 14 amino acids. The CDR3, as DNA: TGTGCCTGGAGTGCCGTTAGACTGAACACTGAAGCTTTCTTT. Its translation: CAWSAVRLNTEAFF.

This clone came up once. For the CDR3, the DNA is TGTGCCAGCAGCCCGCGGACATTCACTGAAGCTTTCTTT. Its translation: CASSPRTFTEAFF. The chain has TRBV7-2 and TRBJ1-1; D perhaps matches TRBD1 (5 bases). V was pared by 5 bases and J by 4 bases, with 11 bases between. CDR3 length equals 13 residues. Germline lookup yields CDR1 SGHTA and CDR2 FQGNSA.

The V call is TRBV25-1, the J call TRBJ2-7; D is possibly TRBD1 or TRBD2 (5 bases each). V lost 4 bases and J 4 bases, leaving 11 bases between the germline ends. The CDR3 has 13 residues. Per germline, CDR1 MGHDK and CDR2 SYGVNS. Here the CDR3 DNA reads TGTGCCAGCAGTGGCCTCGGGGCTTACGAGCAGTACTTC. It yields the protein CASSGLGAYEQYF.

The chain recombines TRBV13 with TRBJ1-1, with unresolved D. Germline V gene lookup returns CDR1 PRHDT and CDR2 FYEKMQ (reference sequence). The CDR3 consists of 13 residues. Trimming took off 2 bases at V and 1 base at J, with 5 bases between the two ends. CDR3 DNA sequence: TGTGCCAGCAGCTTAATAAGGAACACTGAAGCTTTCTTT. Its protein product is CASSLIRNTEAFF.

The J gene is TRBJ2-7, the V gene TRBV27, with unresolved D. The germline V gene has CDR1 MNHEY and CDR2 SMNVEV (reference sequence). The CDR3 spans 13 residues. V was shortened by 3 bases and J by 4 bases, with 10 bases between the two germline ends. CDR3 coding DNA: TGTGCCAGCAGTTTTGCGGCAGAGTACGAGCAGTACTTC. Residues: CASSFAAEYEQYF.

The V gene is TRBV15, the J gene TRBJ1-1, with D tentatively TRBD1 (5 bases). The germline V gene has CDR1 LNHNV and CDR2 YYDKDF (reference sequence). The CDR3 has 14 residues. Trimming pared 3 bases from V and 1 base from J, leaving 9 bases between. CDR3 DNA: TGTGCCACCAGCAGGAGGGGCCCGAACACTGAAGCTTTCTTT. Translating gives CATSRRGPNTEAFF.

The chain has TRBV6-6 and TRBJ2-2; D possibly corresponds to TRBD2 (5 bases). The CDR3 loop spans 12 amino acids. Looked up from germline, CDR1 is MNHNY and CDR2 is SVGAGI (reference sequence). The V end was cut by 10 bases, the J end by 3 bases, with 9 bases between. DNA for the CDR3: TGTGCCACGGAGGCGGACACCGGGGAGCTGTTTTTT. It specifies CATEADTGELFF.

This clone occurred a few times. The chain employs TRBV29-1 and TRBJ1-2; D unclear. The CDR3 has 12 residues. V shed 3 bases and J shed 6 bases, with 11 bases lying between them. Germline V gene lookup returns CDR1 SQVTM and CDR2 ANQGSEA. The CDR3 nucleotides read TGCAGCGTTGAGGGTAGTAGTGATGGCTACACCTTC. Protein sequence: CSVEGSSDGYTF. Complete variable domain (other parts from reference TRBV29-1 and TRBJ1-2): SAVISQKPSRDICQRGTSLTIQCQVDSQVTMMFWYRQQPGQSLTLIATANQGSEATYESGFVIDKFPISRPNLTFSTLTVSNMSPEDSSIYLCSVEGSSDGYTFGSGTRLTVV.

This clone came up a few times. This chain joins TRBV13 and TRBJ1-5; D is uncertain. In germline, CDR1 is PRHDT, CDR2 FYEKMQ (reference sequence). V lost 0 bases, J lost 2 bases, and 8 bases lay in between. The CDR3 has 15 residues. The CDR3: CASSLGVNGNQPQHF. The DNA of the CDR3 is TGTGCCAGCAGCTTAGGGGTCAATGGCAATCAGCCCCAGCATTTT.

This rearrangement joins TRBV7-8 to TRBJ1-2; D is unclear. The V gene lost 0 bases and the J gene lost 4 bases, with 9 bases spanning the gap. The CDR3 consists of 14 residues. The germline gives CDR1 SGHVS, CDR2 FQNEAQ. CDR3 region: CASSLASGIYGYTF. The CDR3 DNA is TGTGCCAGCAGCTTAGCGTCGGGGATCTATGGCTACACCTTC. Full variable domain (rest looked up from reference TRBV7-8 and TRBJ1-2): GAGVSQSPRYKVAKRGQDVALRCDPISGHVSLFWYQQALGQGPEFLTYFQNEAQLDKSGLPSDRFFAERPEGSVSTLKIQRTQQEDSAVYLCASSLASGIYGYTFGSGTRLTVV.

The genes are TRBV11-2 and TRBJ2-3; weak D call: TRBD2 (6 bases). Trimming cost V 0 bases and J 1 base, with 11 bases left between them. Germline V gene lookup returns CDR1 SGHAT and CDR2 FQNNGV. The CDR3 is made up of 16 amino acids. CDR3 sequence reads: CASSLELGGGTDTQYF. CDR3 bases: TGTGCCAGCAGCTTAGAGTTGGGAGGTGGCACAGATACGCAGTATTTT.

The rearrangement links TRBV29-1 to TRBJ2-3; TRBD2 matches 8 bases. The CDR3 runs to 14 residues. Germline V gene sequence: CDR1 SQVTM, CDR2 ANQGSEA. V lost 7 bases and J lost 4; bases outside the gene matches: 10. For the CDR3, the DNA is TGCAGCGCAGATGTGGCGGGGGGCCCAGATACGCAGTATTTT. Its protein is CSADVAGGPDTQYF.

The CDR3 here is CASSPNTGELFF. CDR3 coding DNA: TGCGCCAGCAGCCCGAACACCGGGGAGCTGTTTTTT. The rearrangement links TRBV4-1 to TRBJ2-2, with unresolved D. The V gene's germline CDR1 is MGHRA and CDR2 YSYEKL. CDR3 length: 12 residues. The ends were cut back, 4 bases at V and 0 bases at J, with 0 bases in the middle.

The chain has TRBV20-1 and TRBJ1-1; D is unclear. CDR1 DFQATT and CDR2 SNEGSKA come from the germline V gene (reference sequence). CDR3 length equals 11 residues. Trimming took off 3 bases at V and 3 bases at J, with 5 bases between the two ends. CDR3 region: CSASQYTEAFF. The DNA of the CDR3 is TGCAGTGCTAGTCAATACACTGAAGCTTTCTTT.

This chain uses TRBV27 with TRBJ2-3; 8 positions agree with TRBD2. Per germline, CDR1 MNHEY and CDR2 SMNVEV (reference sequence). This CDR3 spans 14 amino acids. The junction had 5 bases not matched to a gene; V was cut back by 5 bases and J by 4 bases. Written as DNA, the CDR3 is TGTGCCAGCAGTCCCCAGCGGGGGTCAGATACGCAGTATTTT. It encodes CASSPQRGSDTQYF.